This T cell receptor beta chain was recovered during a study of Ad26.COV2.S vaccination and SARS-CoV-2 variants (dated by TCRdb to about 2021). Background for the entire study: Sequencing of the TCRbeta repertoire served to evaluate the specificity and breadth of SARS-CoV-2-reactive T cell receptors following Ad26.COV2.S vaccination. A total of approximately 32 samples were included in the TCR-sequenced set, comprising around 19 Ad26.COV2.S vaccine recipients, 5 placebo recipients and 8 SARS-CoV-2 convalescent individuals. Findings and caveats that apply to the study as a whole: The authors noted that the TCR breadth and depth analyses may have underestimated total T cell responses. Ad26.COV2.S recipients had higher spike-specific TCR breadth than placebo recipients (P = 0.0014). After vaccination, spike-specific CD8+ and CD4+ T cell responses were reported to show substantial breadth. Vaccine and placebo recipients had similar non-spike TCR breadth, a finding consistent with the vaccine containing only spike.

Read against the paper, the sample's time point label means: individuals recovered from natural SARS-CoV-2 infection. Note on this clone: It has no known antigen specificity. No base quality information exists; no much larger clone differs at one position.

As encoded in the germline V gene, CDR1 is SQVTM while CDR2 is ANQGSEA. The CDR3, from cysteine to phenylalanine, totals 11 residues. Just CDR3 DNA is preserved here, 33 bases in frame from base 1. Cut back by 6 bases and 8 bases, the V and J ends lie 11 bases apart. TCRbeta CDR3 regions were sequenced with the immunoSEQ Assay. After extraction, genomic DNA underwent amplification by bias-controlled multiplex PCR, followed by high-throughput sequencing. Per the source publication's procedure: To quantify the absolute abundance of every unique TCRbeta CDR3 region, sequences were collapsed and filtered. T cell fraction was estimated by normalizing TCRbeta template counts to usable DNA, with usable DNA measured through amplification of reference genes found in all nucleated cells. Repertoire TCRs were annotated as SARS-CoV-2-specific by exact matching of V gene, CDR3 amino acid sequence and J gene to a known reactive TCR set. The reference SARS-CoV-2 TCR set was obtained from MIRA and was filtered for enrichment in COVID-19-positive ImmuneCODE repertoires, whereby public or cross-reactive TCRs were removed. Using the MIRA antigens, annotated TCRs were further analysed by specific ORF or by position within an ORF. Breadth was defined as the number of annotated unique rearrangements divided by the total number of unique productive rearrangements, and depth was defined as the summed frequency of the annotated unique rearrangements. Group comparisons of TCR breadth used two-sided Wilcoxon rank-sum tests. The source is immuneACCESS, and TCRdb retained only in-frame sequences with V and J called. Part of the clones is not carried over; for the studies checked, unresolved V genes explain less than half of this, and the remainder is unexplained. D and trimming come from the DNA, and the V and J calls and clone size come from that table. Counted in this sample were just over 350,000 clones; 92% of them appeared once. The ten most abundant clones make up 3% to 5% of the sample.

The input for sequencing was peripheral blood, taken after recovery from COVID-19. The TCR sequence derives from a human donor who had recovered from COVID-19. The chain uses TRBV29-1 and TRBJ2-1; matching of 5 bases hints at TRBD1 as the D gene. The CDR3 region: CSVQGRHEQFF. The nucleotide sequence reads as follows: TGCAGCGTCCAGGGTAGGCATGAGCAGTTCTTC.